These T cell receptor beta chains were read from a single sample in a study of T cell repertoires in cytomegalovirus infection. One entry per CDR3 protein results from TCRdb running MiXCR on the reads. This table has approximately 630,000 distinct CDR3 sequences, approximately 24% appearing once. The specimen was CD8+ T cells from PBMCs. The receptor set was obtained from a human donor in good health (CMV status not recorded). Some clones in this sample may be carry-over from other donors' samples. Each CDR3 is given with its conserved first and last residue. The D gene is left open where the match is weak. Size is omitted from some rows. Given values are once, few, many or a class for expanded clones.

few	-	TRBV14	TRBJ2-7	TGTGCCAGCAGCCAAGATGATGGGGTGGCCTACGAGCAGTACTTC	CASSQDDGVAYEQYF
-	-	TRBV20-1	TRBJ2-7	TGCAGTGCCATTGCGCCTGGAAGCTACGAGCAGTACTTC	CSAIAPGSYEQYF
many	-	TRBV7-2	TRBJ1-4	TGTGCCAGCAGCTTAAGGGTCGGTGAAAAACTGTTTTTT	CASSLRVGEKLFF
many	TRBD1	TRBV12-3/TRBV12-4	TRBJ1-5	TGTGCCAGCAGTCTTGACAGGGTCCGTCAGCCCCAGCATTTT	CASSLDRVRQPQHF
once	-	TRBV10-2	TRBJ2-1	TGCGCCAGCAGTGAGTCAGACAATGAGCAGTTCTTC	CASSESDNEQFF
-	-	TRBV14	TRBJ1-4	TGTGCCAGCAGCCAATCCCAGGTCCCGAATGAAAAACTGTTTTTT	CASSQSQVPNEKLFF
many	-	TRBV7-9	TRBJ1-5	TGTGCCAGCAGCTTATCAGGGCACAATCAGCCCCAGCATTTT	CASSLSGHNQPQHF
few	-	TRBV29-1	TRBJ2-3	TGCAGCGTTGAAGGTCCGACGGGGGACGATACGCAGTATTTT	CSVEGPTGDDTQYF
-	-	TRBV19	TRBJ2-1	TGTGCCAGTAGATATGGGTCCTCCTACAATGAGCAGTTCTTC	CASRYGSSYNEQFF
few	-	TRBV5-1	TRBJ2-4	TGCGCCAGCACCCAGGGAATGGGGGGTAAAAACATTCAGTACTTC	CASTQGMGGKNIQYF
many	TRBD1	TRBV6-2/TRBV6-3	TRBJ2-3	TGTGCCAGTGTAACGGGACAGAACACAGATACGCAGTATTTT	CASVTGQNTDTQYF
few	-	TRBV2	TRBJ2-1	TGTGCCAGCAGTGAAGCGGGCTGGGACCAAACTTACAATGAGCAGTTCTTC	CASSEAGWDQTYNEQFF
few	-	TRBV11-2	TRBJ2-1	TGTGCCAGCAACCCTCAAGGGTCCCCCCCCTACAATGAGCAGTTCTTC	CASNPQGSPPYNEQFF
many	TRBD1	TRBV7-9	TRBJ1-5	TGTGCCAGCAGCATGACAGGGGCTCCTAATCAGCCCCAGCATTTT	CASSMTGAPNQPQHF
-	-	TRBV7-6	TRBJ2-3	TGTGCCAGCAGCTTAGACAGGGTGAGCGATACGCAGTATTTT	CASSLDRVSDTQYF
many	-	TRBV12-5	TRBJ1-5	TGTGCTAGTGGTTTTTCCGCGGGGACTACCCACAATCAGCCCCAGCATTTT	CASGFSAGTTHNQPQHF
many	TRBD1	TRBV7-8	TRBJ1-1	TGTGCCAGCAGCTTCGGGGCAGGGGGTCAGACTGAAGCTTTCTTT	CASSFGAGGQTEAFF
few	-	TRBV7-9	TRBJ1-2	TGTGCCAGCAGCTTACAGCCAGGGGAAATCTATGGCTACACCTTC	CASSLQPGEIYGYTF
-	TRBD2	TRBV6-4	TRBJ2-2	TGTGCCAGCAATGACTCGGGGACTAGCGGTTACACCGGGGAGCTGTTTTTT	CASNDSGTSGYTGELFF
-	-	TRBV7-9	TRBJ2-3	TGTGCCAGCAGCTCGCTCTCAGGGAGCACAGATACGCAGTATTTT	CASSSLSGSTDTQYF
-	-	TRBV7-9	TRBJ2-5	TGTGCCAGCAGCTTAGGGTCACCAACAGAGACCCAGTACTTC	CASSLGSPTETQYF
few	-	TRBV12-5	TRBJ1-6	TGTGCTAGTGGTCCCACTGACGACTATTCACCCCTCCACTTT	CASGPTDDYSPLHF